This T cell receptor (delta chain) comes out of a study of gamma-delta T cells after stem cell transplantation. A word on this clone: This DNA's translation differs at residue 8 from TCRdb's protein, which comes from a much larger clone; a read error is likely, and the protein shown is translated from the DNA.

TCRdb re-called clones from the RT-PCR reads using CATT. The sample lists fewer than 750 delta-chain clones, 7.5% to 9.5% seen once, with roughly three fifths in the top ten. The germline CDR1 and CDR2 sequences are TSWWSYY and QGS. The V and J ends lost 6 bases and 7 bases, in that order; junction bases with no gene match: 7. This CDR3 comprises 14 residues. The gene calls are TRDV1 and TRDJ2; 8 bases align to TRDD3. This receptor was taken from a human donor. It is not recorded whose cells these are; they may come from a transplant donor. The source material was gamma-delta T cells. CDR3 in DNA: TGTGCTCTTGGCCGGGGGATAAGAGTAGCACAACTCTTCTTT. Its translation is CALGRGIRVAQLFF.